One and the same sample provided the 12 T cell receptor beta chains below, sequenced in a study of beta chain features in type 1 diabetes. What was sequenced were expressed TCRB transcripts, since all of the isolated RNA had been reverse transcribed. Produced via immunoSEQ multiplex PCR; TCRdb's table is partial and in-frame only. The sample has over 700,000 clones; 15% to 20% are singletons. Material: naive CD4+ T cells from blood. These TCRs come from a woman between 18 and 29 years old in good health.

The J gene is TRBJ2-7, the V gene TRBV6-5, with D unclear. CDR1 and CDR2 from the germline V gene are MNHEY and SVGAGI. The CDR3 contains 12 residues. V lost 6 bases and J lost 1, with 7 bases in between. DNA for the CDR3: TGTGCCAGCAGGAGATCATCCTACGAGCAGTACTTC. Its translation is CASRRSSYEQYF.

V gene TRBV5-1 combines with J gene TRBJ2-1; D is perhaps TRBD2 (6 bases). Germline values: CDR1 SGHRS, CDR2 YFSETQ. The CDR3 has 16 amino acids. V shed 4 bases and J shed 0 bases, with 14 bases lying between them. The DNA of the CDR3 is TGCGCCAGCAGCAGATTAGCGGCAAGCTCCTACAATGAGCAGTTCTTC. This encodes CASSRLAASSYNEQFF.

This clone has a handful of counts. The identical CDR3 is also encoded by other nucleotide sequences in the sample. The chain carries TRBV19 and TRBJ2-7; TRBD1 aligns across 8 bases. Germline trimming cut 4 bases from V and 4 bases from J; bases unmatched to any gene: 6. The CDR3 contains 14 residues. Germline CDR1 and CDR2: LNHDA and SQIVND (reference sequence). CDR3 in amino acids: CASSTRQGSYEQYF. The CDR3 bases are TGTGCCAGTAGTACCAGACAGGGGTCGTACGAGCAGTACTTC.

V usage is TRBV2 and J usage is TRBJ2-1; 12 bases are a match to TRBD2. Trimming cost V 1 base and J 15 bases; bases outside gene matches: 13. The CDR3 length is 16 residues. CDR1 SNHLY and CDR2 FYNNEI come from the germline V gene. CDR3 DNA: TGTGCCAGCAGTGAAGAGGCGGGACTAGCGGGCAGAAATGCGTTCTTC. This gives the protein CASSEEAGLAGRNAFF.

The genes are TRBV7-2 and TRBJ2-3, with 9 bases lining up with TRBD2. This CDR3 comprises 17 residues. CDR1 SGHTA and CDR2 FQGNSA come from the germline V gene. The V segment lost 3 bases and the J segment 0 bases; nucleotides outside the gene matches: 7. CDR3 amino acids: CASSFFGLAGSTDTQYF. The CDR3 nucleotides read TGTGCCAGCAGCTTTTTTGGCCTAGCGGGGAGCACAGATACGCAGTATTTT.

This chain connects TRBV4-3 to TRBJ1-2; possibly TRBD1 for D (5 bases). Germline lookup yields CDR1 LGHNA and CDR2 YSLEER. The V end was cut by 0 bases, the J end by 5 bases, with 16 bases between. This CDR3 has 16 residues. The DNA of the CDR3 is TGCGCCAGCAGCCAAGAGGCGGGCTGGGACGGATATGGCTACACCTTC. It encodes CASSQEAGWDGYGYTF.

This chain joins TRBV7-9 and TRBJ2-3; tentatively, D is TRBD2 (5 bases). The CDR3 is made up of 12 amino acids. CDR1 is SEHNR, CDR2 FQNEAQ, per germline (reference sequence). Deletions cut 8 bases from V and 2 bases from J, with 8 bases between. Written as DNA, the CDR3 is TGTGCCAGCGCCCGGGACACAGATACGCAGTATTTT. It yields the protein CASARDTDTQYF.

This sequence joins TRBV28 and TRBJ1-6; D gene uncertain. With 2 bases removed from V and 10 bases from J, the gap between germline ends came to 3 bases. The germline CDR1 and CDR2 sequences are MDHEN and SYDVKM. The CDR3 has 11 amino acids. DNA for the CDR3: TGTGCCAGCAGTTTAAGATCACCCCTCCACTTT. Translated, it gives CASSLRSPLHF. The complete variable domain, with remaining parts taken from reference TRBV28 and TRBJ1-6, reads DVKVTQSSRYLVKRTGEKVFLECVQDMDHENMFWYRQDPGLGLRLIYFSYDVKMKEKGDIPEGYSVSREKKERFSLILESASTNQTSMYLCASSLRSPLHFGNGTRLTVT.

DNA for the CDR3: TGTGCCAGCTGTGTAGCCGGGGCGGGAAGAGAGCAGTACTTC. It encodes CASCVAGAGREQYF. This chain links TRBV7-2 with TRBJ2-7; maybe TRBD2 (6 bases). CDR1 and CDR2 (germline): SGHTA, FQGNSA. V lost 8 bases and J lost 7, with 21 bases in between. CDR3 size: 14 residues.

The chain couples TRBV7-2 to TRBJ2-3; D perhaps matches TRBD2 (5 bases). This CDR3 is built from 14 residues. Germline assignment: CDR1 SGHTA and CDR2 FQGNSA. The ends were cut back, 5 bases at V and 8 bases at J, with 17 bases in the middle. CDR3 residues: CASSMTKKDGTQYF. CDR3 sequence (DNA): TGTGCCAGCAGCATGACTAAGAAGGATGGTACGCAGTATTTT.

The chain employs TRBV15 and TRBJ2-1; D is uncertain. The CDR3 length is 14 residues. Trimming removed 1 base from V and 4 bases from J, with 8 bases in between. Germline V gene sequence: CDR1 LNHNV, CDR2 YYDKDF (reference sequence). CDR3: CATSRAFLYNEQFF. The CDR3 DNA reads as TGTGCCACCAGCAGAGCCTTTCTATACAATGAGCAGTTCTTC.

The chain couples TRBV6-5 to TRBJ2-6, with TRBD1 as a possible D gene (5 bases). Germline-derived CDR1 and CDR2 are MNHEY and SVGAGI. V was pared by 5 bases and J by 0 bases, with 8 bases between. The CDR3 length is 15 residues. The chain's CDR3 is CASSRQHSGANVLTF. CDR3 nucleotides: TGTGCCAGCAGTAGACAGCACTCTGGGGCCAACGTCCTGACTTTC.